This TCR beta chain was sequenced in a study of T-cell memory formation after mild COVID-19. TCRdb ran MiXCR on the 5' RACE reads and lists one entry per CDR3 protein. This sample has 250,000 to 300,000 distinct CDR3 sequences; about 16% occur once, and the top ten carry about 23%. General study findings and limits: Day 15 to 85 contracting clones showed balanced CD4/CD8; later expanders leaned CD4+. Detection of some responders pre-infection suggested pre-existing cross-reactive memory T cells participated. CD4+ contracting clones were found mainly in CM and EM, and CD8+ ones in EMRA.

Germline V gene lookup returns CDR1 SGHDN and CDR2 FVKESK. The trim removed 4 bases at V and 2 bases at J, leaving 16 bases unmatched. The CDR3 runs 19 residues. At least ten counts were recorded for this clonotype. Its antigen remains unidentified. The V and J genes are TRBV14 and TRBJ2-1; 8 bases align to TRBD2. The material sequenced was PBMCs or a T cell subset sorted from them (not recorded which). The TCR comes from a man younger than 30 who had mild COVID-19 (a few samples of this study predate the infection). Cell type and time point are not known. The CDR3 sequence: CASSRPEGSGVSPYNEQFF. As DNA, the CDR3 is TGTGCCAGCAGCCGCCCGGAGGGTAGCGGGGTTTCGCCCTACAATGAGCAGTTCTTC.